Shown below are 11 T cell receptor beta chains from a single sample sequenced in a study of T cells in Graves' hyperthyroidism and ophthalmopathy. Amplification yielded TCR beta CDR3 regions, with RNA transcripts as the source. With the HTBI primer set, the TCR CDR3 went through a first round of RT-PCR. TCRdb independently ran MiXCR on the multiplex PCR reads; one entry per CDR3 protein. Of 300,000 to 450,000 distinct CDR3 sequences in the sample, 14% to 15% were seen once. What was sequenced was blood. The receptor set was obtained from a woman in her 30s with Graves' hyperthyroidism.

This clonotype occurred a few times. The chain combines TRBV27 with TRBJ2-2; TRBD2 aligns across 11 bases. CDR3 length equals 18 residues. The V segment lost 7 bases and the J segment 5 bases; nucleotides outside the gene matches: 15. The germline V gene has CDR1 MNHEY and CDR2 SMNVEV (reference sequence). This chain's CDR3 is CASTYSGTSGWGTGELFF. The CDR3 DNA reads TGTGCCAGCACCTATTCCGGGACTAGCGGCTGGGGGACCGGGGAGCTGTTTTTT.

This clonotype was detected many times. V is TRBV3-1 and J is TRBJ2-3; the D gene is possibly TRBD2 (6 bases). Trimming took 3 bases from V and 3 from J, leaving 16 bases between them. The CDR3 length is 16 residues. The germline CDR1 and CDR2 sequences are LGHDT and YNNKEL (reference sequence). The CDR3 here is CASSQTSTLVTDTQYF. The CDR3 DNA sequence: TGTGCCAGCAGCCAGACTAGTACCCTCGTTACAGATACGCAGTATTTT.

This clonotype has at least ten counts. J is TRBJ2-1 and V is TRBV6-2 or TRBV6-3; D might be TRBD1 or TRBD2, each matching 5 bases. CDR1 MNHEY and CDR2 SVGEGT come from the germline V gene. The CDR3 has 16 amino acids. V gave up 6 bases and J gave up 2 bases, with 17 bases separating them. CDR3 region: CASSLLGGGTYNEQFF. As DNA, the CDR3 is TGTGCCAGCAGCCTTCTTGGGGGTGGGACCTACAATGAGCAGTTCTTC.

This clonotype was found many times. This chain links TRBV5-1 with TRBJ2-3, with 7 bases that match TRBD2. CDR3 length equals 17 residues. V gave up 4 bases and J gave up 3 bases; unmatched junction bases: 14. Germline V gene data show CDR1 as SGHRS and CDR2 as YFSETQ. The CDR3 protein is CASSARGNGRRTDTQYF. CDR3 DNA sequence: TGCGCCAGCAGCGCCCGGGGGAACGGGAGGAGGACAGATACGCAGTATTTT.

J is TRBJ2-7 and V is TRBV7-9; TRBD1 matches 7 bases. CDR3 length: 14 amino acids. The germline gives CDR1 SEHNR, CDR2 FQNEAQ (reference sequence). Trimming cost V 6 bases and J 2 bases; bases outside gene matches: 7. Here the CDR3 reads CASRPGTETYEQYF. In DNA, the CDR3 is TGTGCCAGCAGACCCGGGACAGAGACCTACGAGCAGTACTTC.

This clonotype has at least ten counts. V usage is TRBV30 and J usage is TRBJ2-7; 12 bases agree with TRBD1. Germline V gene lookup returns CDR1 GTSNPN and CDR2 SVGIG (reference sequence). V gave up 2 bases and J gave up 7 bases; unmatched junction bases: 6. The CDR3 covers 14 residues. In nucleotides, the CDR3 is TGTGCCTGGAGTAGGGACAGGGGGCCGGGGGAGCAGTACTTC. Translating gives CAWSRDRGPGEQYF.

This clonotype was seen ten or more times. The chain has TRBV6-1 and TRBJ2-7, with TRBD2 matching 10 bases. CDR3 length: 15 amino acids. The V and J ends lost 6 bases and 0 bases, in that order; junction bases with no gene match: 5. Germline CDR1 MNHNS, CDR2 SASEGT. The CDR3 nucleotides are TGTGCCAGCAGACCCGGGACTAGCGTCTCCTACGAGCAGTACTTC. It codes for CASRPGTSVSYEQYF.

This clonotype was observed at least ten times. The gene calls are TRBV5-1 and TRBJ2-3; 7 bases align to TRBD2. This CDR3 has 16 residues. Trimming took 1 base from V and 1 from J; bases not matched to a gene: 6. CDR1 is SGHRS, CDR2 YFSETQ, per germline. Here the CDR3 DNA reads TGCGCCAGCAGCTTGCAGCCGGGGGGAGGCACAGATACGCAGTATTTT. Translation gives CASSLQPGGGTDTQYF.

The rearrangement links TRBV3-1 to TRBJ2-4; D remains ambiguous. V shed 9 bases and J shed 3 bases, with 18 bases lying between them. The CDR3 runs to 15 residues. Germline lookup yields CDR1 LGHDT and CDR2 YNNKEL (reference sequence). The CDR3 sequence is CASISEARIKNIQYF. The CDR3 coding sequence is TGTGCCAGTATCTCAGAGGCACGGATCAAAAACATTCAGTACTTC.

This rearrangement joins TRBV7-6 to TRBJ1-6; D is ambiguous. This CDR3 is built from 17 residues. V was clipped by 5 bases and J by 9 bases, with 23 bases between them. The germline CDR1 and CDR2 sequences are SGHVS and FNYEAQ. CDR3 DNA: TGTGCCAGCAGCCCTGCAAGGGATAAATCGGGGATTTCACCCCTCCACTTT. Amino acids: CASSPARDKSGISPLHF.

J is TRBJ2-4 and V is TRBV5-1; D is undetermined. Trimming removed 0 bases from V and 2 bases from J, with 6 bases in between. This CDR3 is 14 amino acids long. Germline-derived CDR1 and CDR2 are SGHRS and YFSETQ. CDR3 bases: TGCGCCAGCAGCTTGGCTGGGTCCAAAAACATTCAGTACTTC. Translated, it gives CASSLAGSKNIQYF.